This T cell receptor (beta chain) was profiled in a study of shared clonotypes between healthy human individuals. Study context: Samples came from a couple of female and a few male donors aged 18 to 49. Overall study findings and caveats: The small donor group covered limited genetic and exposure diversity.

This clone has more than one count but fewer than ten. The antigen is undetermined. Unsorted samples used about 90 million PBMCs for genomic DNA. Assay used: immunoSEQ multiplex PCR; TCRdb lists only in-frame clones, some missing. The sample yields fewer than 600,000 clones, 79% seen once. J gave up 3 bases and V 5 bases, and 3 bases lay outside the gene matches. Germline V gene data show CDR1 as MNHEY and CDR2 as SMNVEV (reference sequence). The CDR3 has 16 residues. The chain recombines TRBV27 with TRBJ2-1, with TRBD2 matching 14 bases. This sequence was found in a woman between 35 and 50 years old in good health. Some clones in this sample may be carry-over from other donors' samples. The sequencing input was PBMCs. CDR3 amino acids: CASSLTSGRVYNEQFF. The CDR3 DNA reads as TGTGCCAGCAGTCTGACTAGCGGGAGGGTCTACAATGAGCAGTTCTTC.